Ten or more counts support the clone carrying this T cell receptor (beta chain). The data were taken from a study of T cells after yellow fever vaccination. A 5'RACE template-switching step, the method used to make TCR cDNA, added a universal primer site and UMIs. In TCRdb, the 5' RACE reads were re-called with MiXCR into one record per CDR3 protein. In the table there are 200,000 to 250,000 distinct CDR3 sequences, 3.2% of which are singletons. The V gene's germline CDR1 is DFQATT and CDR2 SNEGSKA (reference sequence). The CDR3 spans 15 residues. The junction had 16 bases not matched to a gene; V was cut back by 6 bases and J by 8 bases.

The chain couples TRBV20-1 to TRBJ2-1; 7 bases match TRBD2. The clonotype comes from a man younger than 35 who received the YFV17D yellow fever vaccine. This specimen consisted of CD4+ T cells sorted from PBMCs, obtained 10 days after the yellow fever booster vaccination. For the CDR3, the DNA is TGCAGTGCAAAAAGGGCGGGGGTTAGGGGTTATGAGCAGTTCTTC. Residues: CSAKRAGVRGYEQFF.